This passage covers 10 T cell receptor beta chains from one sample sequenced in a study of vaccination and CD4 T cells after COVID-19. As for treatment: approximately nine-day PBMC culture with coronavirus spike peptide pools or control peptides (ViraFEST assay). Sequencing of cultured CD4+ T cell DNA used the Oncomine TCR Beta short-read assay. MiXCR, run by TCRdb on the PCR reads, gives a single entry per CDR3 protein. The table lists 13,000 to 15,000 distinct CDR3 sequences, about 50% of them singletons. These receptors have no identified antigens. Sequences were obtained from CD4+ T cells from blood, cultured in vitro. These TCRs come from a human donor who had recovered from COVID-19.

This rearrangement joins TRBV7-2 to TRBJ1-5; 7 bases line up with TRBD1. Germline V gives CDR1 SGHTA, CDR2 FQGNSA. V dropped 1 base and J dropped 7; count of bases not matched to a gene: 7. The CDR3 loop spans 15 amino acids. This CDR3 reads CASSLGTGWVQPQHF. The CDR3 region has the DNA TGTGCCAGCAGCTTAGGGACAGGCTGGGTACAGCCCCAGCATTTT.

The CDR3 coding sequence is TGTGCCAGCATGGGCGGGAGGGATACCTACGAGCAGTACTTC. This sequence encodes CASMGGRDTYEQYF. The chain links TRBV2 to TRBJ2-7; TRBD2 aligns across 9 bases. This CDR3 is built from 14 residues. Looked up from germline, CDR1 is SNHLY and CDR2 is FYNNEI. The junction had 6 bases not matched to a gene; V was cut back by 7 bases and J by 2 bases.

The J gene is TRBJ2-5, the V gene TRBV2; D is possibly TRBD1 (6 bases). The CDR3 loop spans 16 amino acids. Looked up from germline, CDR1 is SNHLY and CDR2 is FYNNEI. Deletions cut 8 bases from V and 1 base from J, with 20 bases between. In DNA, the CDR3 is TGTGCCAGCGTAGGGGGATCACGAAGCCCCCAAGAGACCCAGTACTTC. Its translation is CASVGGSRSPQETQYF.

By sample fraction, this clonotype is medium-sized. The chain employs TRBV10-1 and TRBJ1-5; possibly TRBD1 for D (5 bases). Germline V gene data show CDR1 as WNHNN and CDR2 as SYGVQD (reference sequence). Trimming pared 5 bases from V and 3 bases from J, leaving 11 bases between. This CDR3 contains 14 residues. The CDR3 region is CASSLDSFNQPQHF. CDR3 bases: TGCGCCAGCAGTTTAGACAGCTTCAATCAGCCCCAGCATTTT.

The chain couples TRBV21-1 to TRBJ2-7; the table's TRBD2 call for D was not verified on the DNA. TRBV21-1 is tagged as a pseudogene. The CDR3 spans 12 residues. This CDR3 reads CASSKVRTRKYF. CDR3 nucleotides: TGTGCCAGCAGCAAAGTACGAACCCGCAAGTACTTC.

V and J are TRBV6-1 and TRBJ1-5; perhaps TRBD1 as D (5 bases). The germline CDR1 and CDR2 sequences are MNHNS and SASEGT. V was cut by 7 bases and J by 4 bases, with 17 bases left in between. This CDR3 is built from 15 residues. As DNA, the CDR3 is TGTGCCAGCACCCCCGGGGCGGAATGGAATCAGCCCCAGCATTTT. Translating gives CASTPGAEWNQPQHF.

The chain carries TRBV24-1 and TRBJ2-3; D gene uncertain. Trimming removed 4 bases at V and 0 bases at J, with 4 bases between. The V gene's germline CDR1 is KGHDR and CDR2 SFDVKD. This CDR3 is built from 13 residues. The CDR3 DNA sequence: TGTGCCACCAGTGACGGCAGCACAGATACGCAGTATTTT. Translated, it gives CATSDGSTDTQYF.

This clonotype was seen a few times. A read error may account for a junction end that differs from germline. V is TRBV5-1 and J is TRBJ2-7, with 9 bases identical to TRBD1. Germline V gene lookup returns CDR1 SGHRS and CDR2 YFSETQ. The CDR3 totals 14 residues. CDR3 sequence: CASRLGQGPYEQYF. For the CDR3, the DNA is TGCGCCAGCAGGTTGGGACAGGGCCCCTACGAGCAGTACTTC.

A single count supports this clonotype. V usage is TRBV12-3 or TRBV12-4 and J usage is TRBJ2-1, with D unclear. With 4 bases removed from V and 5 bases from J, the gap between germline ends came to 3 bases. The CDR3 runs to 11 residues. Here the CDR3 reads CASSSHNEQFF. CDR3 nucleotides: TGTGCCAGCAGTTCCCACAATGAGCAGTTCTTC.

This clonotype was recorded a few times. This chain joins TRBV2 and TRBJ1-1; D gene ambiguous. Germline CDR1 reads SNHLY; CDR2 reads FYNNEI. V was cut by 6 bases and J by 2 bases, with 13 bases left in between. The CDR3 runs 14 residues. The CDR3 reads CASSPRTGNTEAFF. As DNA, the CDR3 is TGTGCCAGCAGCCCCAGGACGGGTAACACTGAAGCTTTCTTT.